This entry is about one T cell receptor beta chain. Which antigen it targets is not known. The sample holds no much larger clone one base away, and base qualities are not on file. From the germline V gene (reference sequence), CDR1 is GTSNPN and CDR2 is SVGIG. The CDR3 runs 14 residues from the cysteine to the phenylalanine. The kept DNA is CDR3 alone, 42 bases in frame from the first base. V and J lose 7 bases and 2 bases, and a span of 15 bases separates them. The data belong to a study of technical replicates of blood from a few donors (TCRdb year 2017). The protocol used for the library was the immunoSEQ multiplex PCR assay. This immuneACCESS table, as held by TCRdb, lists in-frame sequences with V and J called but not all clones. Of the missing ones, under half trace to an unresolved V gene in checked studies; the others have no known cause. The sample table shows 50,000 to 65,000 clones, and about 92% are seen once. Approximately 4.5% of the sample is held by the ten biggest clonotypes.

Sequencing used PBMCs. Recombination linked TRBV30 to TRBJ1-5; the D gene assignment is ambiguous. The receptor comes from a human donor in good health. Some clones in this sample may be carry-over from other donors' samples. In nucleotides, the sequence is TGTGCCTTCTCGGAGGGTAGGGGCAATCAGCCCCAGCATTTT. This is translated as CAFSEGRGNQPQHF.